This T cell receptor beta chain was captured by sequencing in a study of control samples from healthy donors and cancer patients (TCRdb year 2020). This clone is a singleton in its sample. What antigen it recognizes has not been identified. No base qualities exist here, and no much larger clone lies one base off it. Library generation was performed with the immunoSEQ multiplex PCR assay. This is the immuneACCESS table as TCRdb keeps it, with only in-frame sequences that have V and J called. A part of the clones is gone; compared with another copy, unresolved V genes explain less than half, and the rest is unexplained. Present in this sample are approximately 170,000 clones, 91% of which were seen just once. The ten largest make up 1.5% of the sample. The CDR3 spans 13 residues, from the cysteine through the phenylalanine. CDR3 DNA only is kept here, 39 bases in frame from base 1. V was cut back by 0 bases and J by 3 bases, leaving a gap of 6 bases between them. For CDR1 and CDR2, the germline V gene lists SGHDT and YYEEEE.

In this chain, TRBV5-6 is recombined with TRBJ2-5, with the identity of the D gene unclear. The clonotype originates from a woman in her 30s in good health. Specimen: blood. Here the CDR3 is given as CASSLAAEETQYF. The DNA sequence is given as TGTGCCAGCAGCTTGGCGGCAGAAGAGACCCAGTACTTC.